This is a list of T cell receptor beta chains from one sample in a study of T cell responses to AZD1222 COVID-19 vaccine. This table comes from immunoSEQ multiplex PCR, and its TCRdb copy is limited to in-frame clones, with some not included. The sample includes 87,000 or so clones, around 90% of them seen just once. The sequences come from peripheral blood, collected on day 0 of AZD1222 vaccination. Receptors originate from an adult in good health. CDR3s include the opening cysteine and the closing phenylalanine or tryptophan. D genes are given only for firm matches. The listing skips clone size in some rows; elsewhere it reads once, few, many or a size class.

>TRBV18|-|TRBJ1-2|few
CASSPGLSYGYTF
TGTGCCAGCTCACCAGGTTTGTCCTATGGCTACACCTTC
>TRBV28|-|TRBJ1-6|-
CATHQLNSPLHF
TGTGCCACCCACCAGCTGAATTCACCCCTCCACTTT
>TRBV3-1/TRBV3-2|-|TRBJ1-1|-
CASSQGGRGTEAFF
TGTGCCAGCAGCCAAGGTGGCAGGGGCACTGAAGCTTTCTTT
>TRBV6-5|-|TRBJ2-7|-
CASSPRPHEQYF
TGTGCCAGCAGTCCCCGTCCCCACGAGCAGTACTTC
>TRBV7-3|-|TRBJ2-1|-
CASSPSGSPENSYNEQFF
TGTGCCAGCAGCCCTTCCGGCTCTCCAGAGAACTCCTACAATGAGCAGTTCTTC
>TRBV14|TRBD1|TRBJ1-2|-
CASSRQGVANYGYTF
TGTGCCAGCAGCCGTCAGGGGGTAGCTAACTATGGCTACACCTTC
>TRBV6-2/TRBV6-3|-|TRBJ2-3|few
CASSYIGRTSTDTQYF
TGTGCCAGCAGTTACATTGGGCGGACTAGCACAGATACGCAGTATTTT
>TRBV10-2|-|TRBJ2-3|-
CASSEGQAGNTDTQYF
TGCGCCAGCAGTGAGGGCCAGGCAGGGAACACAGATACGCAGTATTTT
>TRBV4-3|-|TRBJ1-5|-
CASSQGPLDQPQHF
TGCGCCAGCAGCCAAGGACCCCTGGATCAGCCCCAGCATTTT
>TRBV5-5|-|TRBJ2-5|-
CASSFPQETQYF
TGTGCCAGCAGCTTCCCCCAAGAGACCCAGTACTTC
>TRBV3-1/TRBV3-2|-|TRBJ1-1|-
CASSRTENTEAFF
TGTGCCAGCAGCCGCACCGAGAACACTGAAGCTTTCTTT
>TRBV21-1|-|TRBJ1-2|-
CASSRTGGMDYGYTF
TGTGCCAGCAGCAGGACAGGGGGCATGGACTATGGCTACACCTTC
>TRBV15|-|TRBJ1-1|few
CATSAQPGLGTEAFF
TGTGCCACCAGCGCACAGCCGGGCCTGGGGACTGAAGCTTTCTTT
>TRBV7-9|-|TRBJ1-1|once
CASSWAANTEAFF
TGTGCCAGCAGCTGGGCGGCGAACACTGAAGCTTTCTTT
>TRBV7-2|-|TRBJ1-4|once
CASSLAGPGEKLFF
TGTGCCAGCAGCCTAGCAGGGCCCGGTGAAAAACTGTTTTTT
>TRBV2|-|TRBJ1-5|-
CASTGRPNQPQHF
TGTGCCAGCACTGGCAGACCCAATCAGCCCCAGCATTTT
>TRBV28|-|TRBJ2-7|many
CASTSTGQYEQYF
TGTGCCAGCACTTCGACAGGACAGTACGAGCAGTACTTC
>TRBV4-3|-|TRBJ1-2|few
CASSSGLYGYTF
TGCGCCAGCAGCTCGGGCCTCTATGGCTACACCTTC
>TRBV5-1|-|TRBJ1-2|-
CASSPSRVTYGYTF
TGCGCCAGCAGCCCATCCCGGGTTACCTATGGCTACACCTTC
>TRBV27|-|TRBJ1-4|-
CASSLGRPTPEKLFF
TGTGCCAGCAGTTTGGGCAGGCCGACGCCTGAAAAACTGTTTTTT
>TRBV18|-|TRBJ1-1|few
CASSPRTGSTEAFF
TGTGCCAGCTCACCACGTACCGGTAGCACTGAAGCTTTCTTT
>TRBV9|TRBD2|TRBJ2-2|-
CASSGLAGENTGELFF
TGTGCCAGCAGCGGACTAGCGGGGGAGAACACCGGGGAGCTGTTTTTT
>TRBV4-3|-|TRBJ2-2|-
CASSQDWDTYTGELFF
TGCGCCAGCAGCCAAGACTGGGACACTTACACCGGGGAGCTGTTTTTT
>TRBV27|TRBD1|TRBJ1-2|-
CASSLWDRPDGYTF
TGTGCCAGCAGTTTATGGGACAGGCCCGATGGCTACACCTTC
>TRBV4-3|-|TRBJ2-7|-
CASSQVVEIEQYF
TGCGCCAGCAGCCAAGTGGTCGAGATCGAGCAGTACTTC
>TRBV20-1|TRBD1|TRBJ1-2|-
CSASAWGQGFHYTF
TGCAGTGCTAGTGCATGGGGACAGGGTTTTCACTACACCTTC
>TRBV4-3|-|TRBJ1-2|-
CASSPGSESYGYTF
TGCGCCAGCAGCCCAGGGTCGGAATCCTATGGCTACACCTTC
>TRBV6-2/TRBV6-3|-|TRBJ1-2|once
CASSYSAQGGRDGYTF
TGTGCCAGCAGTTACTCGGCACAGGGCGGACGCGATGGCTACACCTTC
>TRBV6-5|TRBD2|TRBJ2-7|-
CASSFGVGLVSYEQYF
TGTGCCAGCAGTTTCGGGGTAGGACTAGTGAGCTACGAGCAGTACTTC
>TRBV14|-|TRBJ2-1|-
CASSQVPGIHREQFF
TGTGCCAGCAGCCAAGTCCCAGGGATCCACAGGGAGCAGTTCTTC
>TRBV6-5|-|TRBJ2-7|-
CASSYRRDSYEQYF
TGTGCCAGCAGTTACCGAAGAGACTCATACGAGCAGTACTTC
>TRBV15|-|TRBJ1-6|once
CATSRRDKPNSPLHF
TGTGCCACCAGTCGCCGGGACAAGCCGAATTCACCCCTCCACTTT
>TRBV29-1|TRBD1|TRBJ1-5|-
CSVVEGASDQPQHF
TGCAGCGTTGTCGAGGGGGCCTCTGATCAGCCCCAGCATTTT
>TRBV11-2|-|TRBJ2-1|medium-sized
CASSLGPRGGAGRDEQFF
TGTGCCAGCAGCTTAGGCCCGAGAGGTGGGGCCGGGAGAGATGAGCAGTTCTTC
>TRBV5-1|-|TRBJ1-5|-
CASSLSPGPSRPQHF
TGCGCCAGCAGCTTGTCACCAGGACCGTCGCGGCCCCAGCATTTT
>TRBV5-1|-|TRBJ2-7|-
CASRRDHYEQYF
TGCGCCAGCAGGAGGGATCACTACGAGCAGTACTTC
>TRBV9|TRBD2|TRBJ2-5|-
CASSPQAPTSGGPQYF
TGTGCCAGCAGCCCCCAAGCCCCGACTAGCGGGGGGCCCCAGTACTTC
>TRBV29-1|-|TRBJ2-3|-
CSVEGQGYTDTQYF
TGCAGCGTTGAAGGTCAGGGCTACACAGATACGCAGTATTTT
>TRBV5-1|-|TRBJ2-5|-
CASSLEPPRGAYF
TGCGCCAGCAGCTTGGAACCGCCCCGGGGTGCGTACTTC
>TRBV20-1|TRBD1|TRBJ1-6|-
CSASQGVNNSPLHF
TGCAGTGCTAGTCAGGGGGTGAATAATTCACCCCTCCACTTT
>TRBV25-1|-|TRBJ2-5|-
CASSDDRGGSPETQYF
TGTGCCAGCAGTGACGACAGGGGAGGGTCTCCAGAGACCCAGTACTTC
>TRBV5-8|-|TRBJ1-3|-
CASSLAGGSSGNTIYF
TGTGCCAGCAGCTTGGCGGGGGGGAGCTCTGGAAACACCATATATTTT
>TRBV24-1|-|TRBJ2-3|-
CATSDADRPIAQYF
TGTGCCACCAGTGATGCGGATCGCCCCATTGCGCAGTATTTT
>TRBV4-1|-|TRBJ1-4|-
CASSQWPPRTNEKLFF
TGCGCCAGCAGCCAATGGCCACCAAGAACTAATGAAAAACTGTTTTTT
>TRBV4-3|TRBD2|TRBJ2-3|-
CASSQAGGFGSDTQYF
TGCGCCAGCAGCCAAGCGGGGGGATTTGGGTCAGATACGCAGTATTTT
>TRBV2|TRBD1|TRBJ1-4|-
CASTETGQGVATNEKLFF
TGTGCCAGCACCGAGACGGGACAGGGGGTGGCAACTAATGAAAAACTGTTTTTT
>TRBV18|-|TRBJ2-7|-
CASSPFAGPPWGQYF
TGTGCCAGCTCACCCTTCGCGGGACCACCTTGGGGGCAGTACTTC
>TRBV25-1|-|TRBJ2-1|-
CASGGINNEQFF
TGTGCCAGCGGGGGGATTAACAATGAGCAGTTCTTC
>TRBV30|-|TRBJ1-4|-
CAWRGGATNEKLFF
TGTGCCTGGAGGGGCGGCGCAACTAATGAAAAACTGTTTTTT
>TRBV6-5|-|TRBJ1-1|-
CASSYSKASNTEAFF
TGTGCCAGCAGTTACTCGAAGGCCTCGAACACTGAAGCTTTCTTT
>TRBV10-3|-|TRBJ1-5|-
CAISEGRTANQPQHF
TGTGCCATCAGCGAAGGGAGGACCGCTAATCAGCCCCAGCATTTT
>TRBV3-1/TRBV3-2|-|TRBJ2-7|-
CASSQSRPYEQYF
TGTGCCAGCAGCCAATCCCGTCCCTACGAGCAGTACTTC
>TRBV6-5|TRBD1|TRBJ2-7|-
CASRTGTGGGEQYF
TGTGCCAGCAGGACCGGGACAGGGGGTGGAGAGCAGTACTTC
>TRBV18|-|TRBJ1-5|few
CASSPGGGEPQHF
TGTGCCAGCTCACCAGGGGGAGGGGAGCCCCAGCATTTT
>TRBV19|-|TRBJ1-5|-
CASSGHRVSGNQPQHF
TGTGCCAGTAGTGGGCACCGCGTCAGCGGCAATCAGCCCCAGCATTTT
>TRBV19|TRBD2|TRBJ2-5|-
CASSAPGRQYF
TGTGCCAGTAGTGCCCCCGGGAGGCAGTACTTC
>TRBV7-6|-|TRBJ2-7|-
CASSFGLTGYEQYF
TGTGCCAGCAGCTTTGGCCTTACGGGCTACGAGCAGTACTTC
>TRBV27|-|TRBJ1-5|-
CASSSGITSNQPQHF
TGTGCCAGCAGTTCCGGGATCACTAGCAATCAGCCCCAGCATTTT
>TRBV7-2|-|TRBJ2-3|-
CASSNRWGRGKSTDTQYF
TGTGCCAGCAGCAATCGCTGGGGGCGCGGGAAAAGCACAGATACGCAGTATTTT
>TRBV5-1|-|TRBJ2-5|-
CASSVQGTEGETQYF
TGCGCCAGCAGCGTCCAGGGGACTGAGGGGGAGACCCAGTACTTC